One and the same sample provided the 11 T cell receptor beta chains below, sequenced in a study of shared clonotypes between healthy human individuals. Data came from immunoSEQ multiplex PCR; TCRdb stores just in-frame clones and leaves some out. The data show millions of clones, about 92% seen once. CD45RO-negative, CCR7-positively selected cells formed the naive CD8 fraction, excluding terminally differentiated effector memory CD45RA+ cells. The sample taken for sequencing was naive CD8+ T cells from PBMCs. These receptors all come from a man aged 18 to 30 in good health. Some clones in this sample may be carry-over from other donors' samples.

The chain links TRBV28 to TRBJ1-4, with 7 bases lining up with TRBD1. Germline trimming cut 7 bases from V and 6 bases from J; bases unmatched to any gene: 11. There are 15 residues in the CDR3. Germline-derived CDR1 and CDR2 are MDHEN and SYDVKM. CDR3 in DNA: TGTGCCAGCACGGAACCCCGGGACAGCTATGAAAAACTGTTTTTT. It specifies CASTEPRDSYEKLFF.

The J gene is TRBJ2-7, the V gene TRBV5-1; D unclear. The germline CDR1 and CDR2 sequences are SGHRS and YFSETQ. V was trimmed by 3 bases and J by 0 bases, leaving 10 bases between them. CDR3 length equals 14 residues. This CDR3 reads CASSSSAYSYEQYF. In DNA form, the CDR3 reads TGCGCCAGCAGCTCCTCCGCTTACTCCTACGAGCAGTACTTC.

The genes are TRBV19 and TRBJ2-7; 8 nucleotides align to TRBD1. With 5 bases clipped from V and 2 bases from J, the junction kept 11 bases outside the gene matches. Germline values: CDR1 LNHDA, CDR2 SQIVND (reference sequence). The CDR3 has 16 residues. The CDR3 is CASSSSTGDRTYEQYF. CDR3 nucleotides: TGTGCCAGTAGTTCTTCGACAGGGGATAGGACCTACGAGCAGTACTTC.

The J gene is TRBJ2-7, the V gene TRBV14, with D maybe TRBD2 (5 bases). Germline CDR1 SGHDN, CDR2 FVKESK. V gave up 4 bases and J gave up 1 base, with 11 bases separating them. The CDR3 sequence is 14 residues long. CDR3: CASSPRWESYEQYF. For the CDR3, the DNA is TGTGCCAGCAGCCCAAGGTGGGAGTCCTACGAGCAGTACTTC. Looking up the rest from reference TRBV14 and TRBJ2-7 gives the full variable domain: EAGVTQFPSHSVIEKGQTVTLRCDPISGHDNLYWYRRVMGKEIKFLLHFVKESKQDESGMPNNRFLAERTGGTYSTLKVQPAELEDSGVYFCASSPRWESYEQYFGPGTRLTVT.

The chain joins TRBV7-2 to TRBJ1-3, with 8 bases matching TRBD1. With 10 bases clipped from V and 1 base from J, the junction kept 9 bases outside the gene matches. Germline V lookup: CDR1 SGHTA, CDR2 FQGNSA. This CDR3 comprises 15 residues. CDR3 coding DNA: TGTGCCACAGCACAGGGACAGGAGTCTGGAAACACCATATATTTT. Translating gives CATAQGQESGNTIYF.

The chain joins TRBV27 to TRBJ2-3; TRBD1 agrees at 8 bases. The junction had 12 bases not matched to a gene; V was cut back by 4 bases and J by 6 bases. The CDR3 totals 16 residues. Germline V gene lookup returns CDR1 MNHEY and CDR2 SMNVEV (reference sequence). The CDR3 bases are TGTGCCAGCAGTTCGCCCCGGACAGGGAGTCTGGATACGCAGTATTTT. Its translation is CASSSPRTGSLDTQYF.

The J gene is TRBJ1-5, the V gene TRBV4-1, with 12 bases identical to TRBD1. Germline V gene data show CDR1 as MGHRA and CDR2 as YSYEKL. V was pared by 3 bases and J by 7 bases, with 10 bases of the junction left unmatched. This CDR3 is 17 amino acids long. CDR3 protein: CASSHLGTGGGGQPQHF. The CDR3 bases are TGCGCCAGCAGCCACCTCGGGACAGGGGGCGGTGGGCAGCCCCAGCATTTT.

The chain carries TRBV25-1 and TRBJ1-5; D is undetermined. The ends were cut back, 6 bases at V and 1 base at J, with 10 bases in the middle. The CDR3 has 14 amino acids. In germline, CDR1 is MGHDK, CDR2 SYGVNS. CDR3 in amino acids: CASSPLESNQPQHF. CDR3 sequence (DNA): TGTGCCAGCAGCCCCCTCGAGAGCAATCAGCCCCAGCATTTT.

This sequence joins TRBV30 and TRBJ2-7; 7 positions match TRBD2. Germline-derived CDR1 and CDR2 are GTSNPN and SVGIG (reference sequence). This CDR3 contains 13 residues. V trimming: 3 bases; J trimming: 2 bases; junction bases outside the gene matches: 4. The CDR3 sequence: CAWRGGGTYEQYF. For the CDR3, the DNA is TGTGCCTGGAGGGGGGGAGGGACCTACGAGCAGTACTTC.

The J gene is TRBJ2-7, the V gene TRBV5-6, with D unresolved. CDR3 size: 13 residues. V lost 5 bases and J 4 bases, leaving 13 bases between the germline ends. The germline gives CDR1 SGHDT, CDR2 YYEEEE. The DNA for the CDR3 is TGTGCCAGCAGGCCCATACGCGGATACGAGCAGTACTTC. This translates into CASRPIRGYEQYF.

This chain connects TRBV7-6 to TRBJ2-1; TRBD2 matches 13 bases. The CDR3 totals 16 residues. The germline V gene encodes CDR1 SGHVS and CDR2 FNYEAQ. The trim removed 5 bases at V and 7 bases at J, leaving 8 bases unmatched. CDR3 DNA sequence: TGTGCCAGCAGCGCCCGACTAGCGGGAGGCAAAAATGAGCAGTTCTTC. Translated: CASSARLAGGKNEQFF.